Below are 29 T cell receptor beta chains sequenced from a single sample in a study of blood T cell repertoires in COVID-19. Data came from immunoSEQ multiplex PCR; TCRdb stores just in-frame clones and leaves some out. The sample records 360,000 or so clones, nearly 90% being singletons. Sequenced: PBMCs or T cells enriched from blood (not recorded which). These receptors all stem from a woman aged 30 to 39 who had recovered from COVID-19.

The rearrangement joins TRBV29-1 to TRBJ2-3, with 15 bases identical to TRBD2. Looked up from germline, CDR1 is SQVTM and CDR2 is ANQGSEA. The trim removed 7 bases at V and 5 bases at J, leaving 7 bases unmatched. The CDR3 extends over 15 amino acids. CDR3 amino acids: CSGGLAGGSVDTQYF. The CDR3, as DNA: TGCAGCGGTGGACTAGCGGGGGGGTCGGTAGATACGCAGTATTTT.

In regard to this clone: This sample includes further DNA sequences coding for the same CDR3. The chain joins TRBV9 to TRBJ2-5, with 12 bases fitting TRBD2. The germline gives CDR1 SGDLS, CDR2 YYNGEE. The CDR3 has 15 amino acids. The V and J ends lost 3 bases and 2 bases, in that order; junction bases with no gene match: 2. The CDR3 spells CASSATSGRQETQYF. CDR3 bases: TGTGCCAGCAGCGCGACTAGCGGGAGACAAGAGACCCAGTACTTC.

The DNA of the CDR3 is TGCGCCAGCAGCTTGGACGGGACAGCCTTCTACGAGCAGTACTTC. Translation gives CASSLDGTAFYEQYF. The chain recombines TRBV5-1 with TRBJ2-7, with 7 bases that match TRBD1. CDR1 and CDR2 (germline): SGHRS, YFSETQ. The CDR3 consists of 15 residues. V gave up 0 bases and J gave up 3 bases; unmatched junction bases: 6.

J is TRBJ2-3 and V is TRBV4-1; possibly TRBD1 for D (7 bases). Germline values: CDR1 MGHRA, CDR2 YSYEKL. The CDR3 covers 19 residues. Trimming cost V 0 bases and J 4 bases, with 23 bases left between them. The CDR3 nucleotides read TGCGCCAGCAGCCAAGAGGAACATGGTAGGGGGCGGGGCGCAGATACGCAGTATTTT. Its translation is CASSQEEHGRGRGADTQYF.

V usage is TRBV28 and J usage is TRBJ1-2; 9 bases map to TRBD1. V trimming: 8 bases; J trimming: 1 base; junction bases outside the gene matches: 11. The CDR3 spans 16 residues. CDR1 is MDHEN, CDR2 SYDVKM, per germline. The CDR3 DNA reads TGTGCCAGCCTATCATCAACAGGGGGCCGTAACTATGGCTACACCTTC. This gives the protein CASLSSTGGRNYGYTF.

V usage is TRBV27 and J usage is TRBJ1-1; D might be TRBD1 (6 bases). Germline assignment: CDR1 MNHEY and CDR2 SMNVEV (reference sequence). The CDR3 is 15 residues long. The V and J ends lost 0 bases and 6 bases respectively, with 14 bases between them. CDR3 loop: CASSLSDGGGSEAFF. In DNA form, the CDR3 reads TGTGCCAGCAGTTTATCGGACGGCGGGGGCTCTGAAGCTTTCTTT.

The chain links TRBV28 to TRBJ2-3, with 9 bases matching TRBD2. Losses at the gene ends were 9 bases for V and 0 bases for J; bases not matched to a gene: 7. CDR3 size: 15 residues. Germline lookup yields CDR1 MDHEN and CDR2 SYDVKM. The DNA for the CDR3 is TGTGCCAGTCCCCCGGCGGGAGGGAGCACAGATACGCAGTATTTT. Translation gives CASPPAGGSTDTQYF. The entire variable domain, with the rest obtained from reference TRBV28 and TRBJ2-3, is as follows: DVKVTQSSRYLVKRTGEKVFLECVQDMDHENMFWYRQDPGLGLRLIYFSYDVKMKEKGDIPEGYSVSREKKERFSLILESASTNQTSMYLCASPPAGGSTDTQYFGPGTRLTVL.

The genes are TRBV27 and TRBJ2-5; possible D gene TRBD1, 5 bases. The germline V gene has CDR1 MNHEY and CDR2 SMNVEV (reference sequence). CDR3 length: 15 residues. Trimming shortened V by 8 bases and J by 0 bases, and 16 bases separated the two germline ends. CDR3 loop: CASGPPKGYQETQYF. The CDR3 coding sequence is TGTGCCAGCGGACCCCCGAAGGGGTACCAAGAGACCCAGTACTTC.

The genes are TRBV10-1 and TRBJ2-1; the match to TRBD2 covers 12 bases. Germline values: CDR1 WNHNN, CDR2 SYGVQD (reference sequence). This CDR3 contains 20 residues. Trimming at V came to 3 bases and at J to 0 bases, leaving 12 bases not matched to a gene. The CDR3 DNA reads TGCGCCAGCAGTGATATTAGGACTAGCGGGGTGCCGAGCTCCTACAATGAGCAGTTCTTC. Amino acids: CASSDIRTSGVPSSYNEQFF.

As DNA, the CDR3 is TGTGCCAGCAGTTTATCGGTAGGGGGTCGGCAGTTCTTC. Translation gives CASSLSVGGRQFF. The J gene is TRBJ2-1, the V gene TRBV27; tentative D call: TRBD1 (6 bases). CDR1 MNHEY and CDR2 SMNVEV come from the germline V gene (reference sequence). Trimming removed 0 bases from V and 12 bases from J, with 12 bases in between. The CDR3 totals 13 residues.

V is TRBV19 and J is TRBJ2-3, with 10 nucleotides matching TRBD2. Germline V gene lookup returns CDR1 LNHDA and CDR2 SQIVND (reference sequence). The junction had 13 bases not matched to a gene; V was cut back by 8 bases and J by 5 bases. There are 16 residues in the CDR3. In DNA, the CDR3 is TGTGCCAGTTCTCGGGGTAGCGGGGGGTTTCAAGATACGCAGTATTTT. Translated, it gives CASSRGSGGFQDTQYF. The complete variable domain, with remaining parts taken from reference TRBV19 and TRBJ2-3, reads DGGITQSPKYLFRKEGQNVTLSCEQNLNHDAMYWYRQDPGQGLRLIYYSQIVNDFQKGDIAEGYSVSREKKESFPLTVTSAQKNPTAFYLCASSRGSGGFQDTQYFGPGTRLTVL.

This chain joins TRBV7-9 and TRBJ2-2, with 7 bases lining up with TRBD1. V shed 7 bases, J shed 4 bases, and the junction held 15 bases outside the gene matches. The CDR3 extends over 17 amino acids. The germline gives CDR1 SEHNR, CDR2 FQNEAQ (reference sequence). The CDR3 bases are TGTGCCAGCACGACGAGTGGTGCAGGGGGAAGCACCGGGGAGCTGTTTTTT. Amino acid sequence: CASTTSGAGGSTGELFF.

This chain joins TRBV20-1 and TRBJ1-3; D is undetermined. The length of the CDR3 is 17 residues. V was shortened by 3 bases and J by 0 bases, with 18 bases between the two germline ends. Germline values: CDR1 DFQATT, CDR2 SNEGSKA (reference sequence). CDR3 sequence (DNA): TGCAGTGCTAGTAACCCGAGGGATCGTAGCTCTGGAAACACCATATATTTT. It codes for CSASNPRDRSSGNTIYF.

This chain connects TRBV5-1 to TRBJ2-3, with TRBD2 matching over 9 bases. The ends lost 0 bases at V and 2 bases at J; junction bases unmatched: 7. Per germline, CDR1 SGHRS and CDR2 YFSETQ. This CDR3 has 17 amino acids. In DNA, the CDR3 is TGCGCCAGCAGCTTGGGATCTATAGCGGGGGCCACAGATACGCAGTATTTT. Translation: CASSLGSIAGATDTQYF.

The chain recombines TRBV11-2 with TRBJ1-1, with D unclear. This CDR3 region has 13 residues. V was pared by 5 bases and J by 4 bases, with 11 bases between. Germline CDR1 SGHAT, CDR2 FQNNGV. The CDR3 sequence: CASSLRVVTEAFF. The CDR3 DNA sequence: TGTGCCAGCAGCCTACGCGTCGTCACTGAAGCTTTCTTT.

CDR3 region: CASSSHRAETQYF. The CDR3 nucleotides are TGTGCCAGCAGCTCACACAGGGCCGAGACCCAGTACTTC. The gene calls are TRBV7-3 and TRBJ2-5; a possible D gene is TRBD1 (6 bases). The CDR3 sequence is 13 residues long. CDR1 is SGHTA, CDR2 FQGTGA, per germline. Trimming left V 4 bases short and J 5 bases short, with 11 bases between.

The J gene is TRBJ1-2, the V gene TRBV11-2; D not resolved. CDR1 and CDR2 from the germline V gene are SGHAT and FQNNGV. Trimming cost V 0 bases and J 5 bases, with 4 bases left between them. CDR3 length equals 12 residues. This CDR3 reads CASSLEYYGYTF. In DNA form, the CDR3 reads TGTGCCAGCAGCTTAGAATATTATGGCTACACCTTC.

The chain joins TRBV12-5 to TRBJ1-1; D uncertain. This CDR3 region has 15 residues. V lost 0 bases, J lost 4 bases, and 12 bases lay in between. From germline, CDR1 is LGHNT and CDR2 FRNRAP. This CDR3 reads CASGLVLGGPTEAFF. The CDR3, as DNA: TGTGCTAGTGGTTTGGTACTGGGCGGGCCCACTGAAGCTTTCTTT. Full variable domain (outside the CDR3, taken from reference TRBV12-5 and TRBJ1-1): DARVTQTPRHKVTEMGQEVTMRCQPILGHNTVFWYRQTMMQGLELLAYFRNRAPLDDSGMPKDRFSAEMPDATLATLKIQPSEPRDSAVYFCASGLVLGGPTEAFFGQGTRLTVV.

V gene TRBV19 combines with J gene TRBJ1-3; 7 positions agree with TRBD1. The germline V gene encodes CDR1 LNHDA and CDR2 SQIVND (reference sequence). The J segment lost 3 bases and the V segment lost 6 bases, leaving 8 bases of the junction unmatched. The CDR3 is 15 residues long. The CDR3 region is CASSWDSENGNTIYF. In DNA, the CDR3 is TGTGCCAGTAGCTGGGACAGCGAGAATGGAAACACCATATATTTT.

This chain connects TRBV7-9 to TRBJ1-2; 11 bases are a match to TRBD1. V was pared by 5 bases and J by 7 bases, with 6 bases of the junction left unmatched. CDR1 is SEHNR and CDR2 is FQNEAQ in the germline V gene (reference sequence). This CDR3 is 14 amino acids long. CDR3 nucleotide sequence: TGTGCCAGCAGCCCTGGACAGGGGGCGGGTGGCTACACCTTC. This gives the protein CASSPGQGAGGYTF. Using reference TRBV7-9 and TRBJ1-2 for the parts outside the CDR3, the full variable domain is DTGVSQNPRHKITKRGQNVTFRCDPISEHNRLYWYRQTLGQGPEFLTYFQNEAQLEKSRLLSDRFSAERPKGSFSTLEIQRTEQGDSAMYLCASSPGQGAGGYTFGSGTRLTVV.

This clone was recorded only once. The CDR3 DNA reads TGCGCCAGCAGCCCGGGGACAGTCCAAGAGACCCAGTACTTC. Protein product: CASSPGTVQETQYF. The gene calls are TRBV5-1 and TRBJ2-5; 7 positions match TRBD1. The germline V gene has CDR1 SGHRS and CDR2 YFSETQ. The CDR3 has 14 amino acids. Germline trimming cut 4 bases from V and 1 base from J; bases unmatched to any gene: 4.

The chain joins TRBV7-2 to TRBJ2-7, with 10 bases aligning to TRBD1. The CDR3 length is 14 residues. V lost 3 bases, J lost 4 bases, and 3 bases stayed unmatched. Germline CDR1 reads SGHTA; CDR2 reads FQGNSA. CDR3 nucleotide sequence: TGTGCCAGCAGCTTGACAGGGGGCGTATACGAGCAGTACTTC. As protein: CASSLTGGVYEQYF.

This sequence joins TRBV28 and TRBJ1-1, with 10 positions matching TRBD1. Germline V gives CDR1 MDHEN, CDR2 SYDVKM. Trimming at V came to 3 bases and at J to 1 base, leaving 2 bases not matched to a gene. This CDR3 is 15 amino acids long. CDR3 sequence (DNA): TGTGCCAGCAGTTTGGGACAGGGGAGGAACACTGAAGCTTTCTTT. Amino acids: CASSLGQGRNTEAFF. The whole variable domain, filled in from reference TRBV28 and TRBJ1-1, reads DVKVTQSSRYLVKRTGEKVFLECVQDMDHENMFWYRQDPGLGLRLIYFSYDVKMKEKGDIPEGYSVSREKKERFSLILESASTNQTSMYLCASSLGQGRNTEAFFGQGTRLTVV.

The J gene is TRBJ1-2, the V gene TRBV19; a weak D match, TRBD1 (5 bases). V was pared by 4 bases and J by 1 base, with 13 bases between. The germline gives CDR1 LNHDA, CDR2 SQIVND (reference sequence). The CDR3 totals 15 residues. The CDR3 DNA is TGTGCCAGTAGTACTAAAGCGGGGGTTAACTATGGCTACACCTTC. Amino acid sequence: CASSTKAGVNYGYTF.

The chain joins TRBV19 to TRBJ1-1; TRBD1 aligns across 9 bases. This CDR3 comprises 14 residues. The germline CDR1 and CDR2 sequences are LNHDA and SQIVND (reference sequence). V trimming: 9 bases; J trimming: 3 bases; junction bases outside the gene matches: 8. In DNA form, the CDR3 reads TGTGCCAGCAAGAACAGGGGGCGAGACACTGAAGCTTTCTTT. Translation: CASKNRGRDTEAFF.

The chain employs TRBV4-1 and TRBJ1-1, with a tentative D call TRBD1 (5 bases). From germline, CDR1 is MGHRA and CDR2 YSYEKL. The CDR3 has 11 residues. V lost 8 bases and J lost 4, with 8 bases in between. CDR3 region: CASRGGTEAFF. CDR3 sequence (DNA): TGCGCCAGCCGGGGGGGCACTGAAGCTTTCTTT.

The chain recombines TRBV2 with TRBJ2-5; 11 bases are shared with TRBD2. The CDR3 is 17 residues long. Germline V gene data show CDR1 as SNHLY and CDR2 as FYNNEI. Unmatched junction bases numbered 6, after V lost 1 base and J lost 2 bases. CDR3 in DNA: TGTGCCAGCAGTGAAGTGAGACTAGCGGGGCGACAAGAGACCCAGTACTTC. It yields the protein CASSEVRLAGRQETQYF.

This clone was counted a single time. The CDR3 region has the DNA TGTGCTAGTGGTATACAGGGTTTGAACACTGAAGCTTTCTTT. Translation gives CASGIQGLNTEAFF. The chain joins TRBV12-5 to TRBJ1-1, with a possible D match to TRBD1 (6 bases). In germline, CDR1 is LGHNT, CDR2 FRNRAP. Deletions cut 5 bases from V and 0 bases from J, with 10 bases between. This CDR3 is built from 14 residues.

This clone was seen once. V usage is TRBV4-2 and J usage is TRBJ2-6; 7 positions match TRBD1. Unmatched junction bases numbered 16, after V lost 0 bases and J lost 2 bases. Per the germline V gene, CDR1 is LGHNA and CDR2 is YNFKEQ. The CDR3 has 21 residues. The CDR3 nucleotides read TGTGCCAGCAGCCAAGAGGGACCCAGGGGACAGTCACGAGCTGGGGCCAACGTCCTGACTTTC. This sequence encodes CASSQEGPRGQSRAGANVLTF.